The 3 T cell receptor beta chains listed next were all sequenced from one sample in a study of patients and donors after allogeneic stem cell transplantation. Each CDR3 protein is one row after TCRdb ran MiXCR on the RT-PCR reads. The sample has approximately 88,000 distinct CDR3 sequences, around 5% seen once. The sample taken for sequencing was blood, either unsorted or a sorted T cell fraction (not recorded which). The source is a human donor who was either an allogeneic HSCT recipient or a stem cell or donor lymphocyte infusion donor (not recorded which). It is not recorded whose cells these are; they may come from a transplant donor.

This clonotype was counted at least ten times. The chain links TRBV5-1 to TRBJ2-7; 8 bases align to TRBD1. The CDR3 has 15 residues. The ends lost 0 bases at V and 7 bases at J; junction bases unmatched: 9. CDR1 is SGHRS and CDR2 is YFSETQ in the germline V gene. CDR3 DNA: TGCGCCAGCAGCTTGGCCGCTTCGACAGGGGCGGAGCAGTACTTC. Amino acid sequence: CASSLAASTGAEQYF. The entire variable domain, with the rest obtained from reference TRBV5-1 and TRBJ2-7, is as follows: KAGVTQTPRYLIKTRGQQVTLSCSPISGHRSVSWYQQTPGQGLQFLFEYFSETQRNKGNFPGRFSGRQFSNSRSEMNVSTLELGDSALYLCASSLAASTGAEQYFGPGTRLTVT.

This clonotype was seen repeatedly, ten times or more. This sequence joins TRBV7-9 and TRBJ2-7; 8 nucleotides agree with TRBD1. The CDR3 spans 15 residues. The V and J ends lost 4 bases and 5 bases, in that order; junction bases with no gene match: 10. Germline V CDR1 and CDR2: SEHNR, FQNEAQ (reference sequence). The CDR3 DNA reads as TGTGCCAGCAGCTCCCAAAGCCCAGGGGGCAACGAGCAGTACTTC. Translation: CASSSQSPGGNEQYF.

The DNA of the CDR3 is TGTGCCAGCAGTTACGAAGTCAGGCGCAAAACTGAAGCTTTCTTT. Protein sequence: CASSYEVRRKTEAFF. The chain has TRBV6-5 and TRBJ1-1; D is uncertain. Trimming shortened V by 2 bases and J by 5 bases, and 15 bases separated the two germline ends. Germline assignment: CDR1 MNHEY and CDR2 SVGAGI. The CDR3 covers 15 residues.